This T cell receptor beta chain came from a study of identical twins. Template switching, a step in the protocol, added a universal primer site, and cDNA carried unique molecular identifiers. TCRdb reanalysed the 5' RACE reads using MiXCR and keeps one entry per CDR3 protein. The sample holds around 220,000 distinct CDR3 sequences, roughly 13% seen once. General study results and limits: Insertions were fewer in abundant cord blood beta clonotypes, whereas memory repertoires showed none of this pattern.

Turning to this clonotype: Its antigen is not known.

The CDR3 spans 13 residues. Per the germline V gene, CDR1 is MNHNS and CDR2 is SASEGT. The V and J ends lost 8 bases and 0 bases respectively, with 8 bases between them. The TCR sequence derives from a young woman in good health. J is TRBJ1-5 and V is TRBV6-1; D gene unclear. Specimen: memory (CD45RO+) T cells sorted from blood. The CDR3 spells CASAEHSNQPQHF. CDR3 DNA: TGTGCCAGCGCGGAACATAGCAATCAGCCCCAGCATTTT.